This is a list of T cell receptor beta chains from one sample in a study of technical replicates of blood from several donors. TCRdb's copy holds only in-frame clones and misses some; the assay was immunoSEQ multiplex PCR. The profile shows about 85,000 clones, around 94% of them singletons. Sequenced input: T cells isolated from PBMCs. These receptor sequences come from a human donor in good health. The conserved cysteine and the conserved F or W are not part of the CDR3 here. The order of the fields is J gene, V gene, CDR3 protein.

>TRBJ2-1|TRBV30
AWSRDRGKSYNEQF
>TRBJ2-1|TRBV7-9
ATGTGTSASSSYNEQF
>TRBJ1-2|TRBV29-1
SVVTGDAYGYT
>TRBJ2-7|TRBV11-2
ASSLVGGWNEQY
>TRBJ2-3|TRBV7-9
ASSLAGGSTDTQY
>TRBJ2-2|TRBV29-1
SVGLKLGGGGELF
>TRBJ1-4|TRBV7-9
ASRSNRDANEKLF
>TRBJ2-7|TRBV27
ASSLGTGASYEQY
>TRBJ2-1|TRBV6-6
ASSYSGLAGALAEF
>TRBJ2-7|TRBV13
ASSLGLGLADYEQY
>TRBJ1-2|TRBV7-9
ASSASSRSQGGYT
>TRBJ1-4|TRBV18
ASSPSRTSEKLF
>TRBJ2-1|TRBV15
ATSRETGGAYNEQF
>TRBJ1-2|TRBV28
ASSPTGGARGYT
>TRBJ2-5|TRBV27
ASSLQGVQETQY
>TRBJ2-2|TRBV5-1
ASSLAGLAGAGELF
>TRBJ2-7|TRBV7-9
ASSLTQSREQY
>TRBJ1-2|TRBV7-3
ASSLNRGDGYT
>TRBJ1-5|TRBV29-1
SVGQGANQPQH
>TRBJ2-5|TRBV10-1
ASSDRGRETQY
>TRBJ2-3|TRBV27
ASSFSGGTDTQY
>TRBJ2-2|TRBV27
ASSTTGGTGELF
>TRBJ1-4|TRBV7-9
ASSRAGAFEKLF
>TRBJ1-6|TRBV6-5
ASTWGRNGGSPLH
>TRBJ1-2|TRBV19
ASLDWGVGRYT
>TRBJ2-7|TRBV28
ASSLYRGLYEQY
>TRBJ2-3|TRBV14
ASSRRRPAGGPNPTDTQY
>TRBJ1-2|TRBV5-6
ASLAGGVYGYT
>TRBJ2-3|TRBV7-6
ASSLASADYTDTQY
>TRBJ2-1|TRBV5-8
ASSLELANYAEQF
>TRBJ2-6|TRBV27
ASSLQGSGANVLT
>TRBJ1-2|TRBV6-4
ASSATQARAGGYT
>TRBJ1-1|TRBV7-6
ASSKDTDTEAF
>TRBJ2-1|TRBV5-1
ASSRQDRTSSNNEQF
>TRBJ2-2|TRBV28
ASRGTGFTGELF
>TRBJ1-2|TRBV5-1
ASRGRSQLGLYGYT
>TRBJ2-7|TRBV27
ASSLAGTSGSGEQY
>TRBJ2-1|TRBV5-1
ASSWTRDRQYNEQF
>TRBJ2-5|TRBV19
ASSTKVQGFQETQY
>TRBJ2-7|TRBV6-5
ASRPPSGVDEQY
>TRBJ2-1|TRBV9
ASSARIMNRAPYNEQF
>TRBJ2-5|TRBV29-1
SVEPRGQAQETQY
>TRBJ2-3|TRBV5-8
ASSLVSSGGYPTQY
>TRBJ2-7|TRBV27
ASSPTKGQGYEQY
>TRBJ2-7|TRBV25-1
ASSERGSPTEQY
>TRBJ1-1|TRBV20-1
SARLNTEAF
>TRBJ2-3|TRBV7-9
ASRPRLAGPQDTQY
>TRBJ2-5|TRBV9
ASSPRGSGGAPETQY
>TRBJ2-7|TRBV28
ASSFPPGRPLREQY
>TRBJ2-5|TRBV9
ASSVGVSVQETQY
>TRBJ1-5|TRBV28
ASSFHQWGGSRNQPQH
>TRBJ2-1|TRBV9
ASSGGLAGSGNEQF
>TRBJ1-1|TRBV7-9
ASSFSTPGLPNTEAF
>TRBJ2-5|TRBV18
ASSPGQGVETQY
>TRBJ2-2|TRBV2
ARARADNTGELF
>TRBJ1-3|TRBV7-2
ASSPRGPSGNTIY
>TRBJ2-3|TRBV11-3
ASSPYSGSTDTQY
>TRBJ1-1|TRBV19
ASSIYDSPNTEAF
>TRBJ1-5|TRBV19
ASSIRPGENSNQPQH